The clone carrying this T cell receptor (beta chain) was recorded only once. The record originates from a study of blood T cell repertoires in COVID-19. The overall study: Spain, Italy and the United States supplied samples that represented acute and convalescent COVID-19. Sources were T cells, B-cell-depleted T cells, or PBMCs; the material itself was cDNA or gDNA.

Across fewer than 25 US areas, participants ranged in age from roughly 18 to 95 years. Which cohort a participant joined came from the clinical history participants gave. Produced via immunoSEQ multiplex PCR; TCRdb's table is partial and in-frame only. The sample contains approximately 240,000 clones, about 79% of which appear only once. The CDR3 is 18 residues long. V lost 0 bases and J lost 2, with 17 bases in between. Germline V gene sequence: CDR1 SGHVS, CDR2 FQNEAQ. The receptor comes from a woman between 40 and 50 years old with acute COVID-19. This chain uses TRBV7-8 with TRBJ1-5, with D uncertain. Sequenced material: PBMCs or T cells enriched from blood (not recorded which). The CDR3 spells CASSLAPLVLLGNQPQHF. The CDR3 DNA sequence: TGTGCCAGCAGCTTAGCGCCTTTAGTTTTGTTGGGCAATCAGCCCCAGCATTTT.